One and the same sample provided the 20 T cell receptor beta chains below, sequenced in a study of OX40 agonist ivuxolimab in advanced cancers. Assay used: immunoSEQ multiplex PCR; TCRdb lists only in-frame clones, some missing. Of 60,000 to 75,000 clones detected, around 80% appear once; the ten largest clones hold roughly 1.2%. This specimen was CD4+ or CD8+ T cells sorted from blood, taken in a trial of the OX40 agonist ivuxolimab. All receptors come from an adult with an advanced solid tumor such as melanoma, head and neck, liver or kidney cancer.

This clone has a single count. The J gene is TRBJ1-2, the V gene TRBV19, with TRBD1 matching 10 bases. The CDR3 covers 14 residues. CDR1 and CDR2 from the germline V gene are LNHDA and SQIVND (reference sequence). V lost 4 bases, J lost 2 bases, and 1 base stayed unmatched. The CDR3 here is CASSRDRGNYGYTF. The CDR3 region has the DNA TGTGCCAGTAGTAGGGACAGGGGAAACTATGGCTACACCTTC.

The chain has TRBV5-1 and TRBJ2-1; D is uncertain. CDR1 and CDR2 from the germline V gene are SGHRS and YFSETQ. This CDR3 region has 16 residues. V shed 3 bases and J shed 0 bases, with 13 bases lying between them. The CDR3 coding sequence is TGCGCCAGCAGCTCTCTACCGACCCGCTCCTACAATGAGCAGTTCTTC. Protein: CASSSLPTRSYNEQFF.

This clone turned up a few times. The V and J genes are TRBV7-3 and TRBJ1-1; 10 bases align to TRBD1. CDR1 is SGHTA, CDR2 FQGTGA, per germline. The CDR3 totals 14 residues. V dropped 5 bases and J dropped 4; count of bases not matched to a gene: 4. This chain's CDR3 is CASSPRQGATEAFF. DNA for the CDR3: TGTGCCAGCAGCCCTAGACAGGGGGCCACTGAAGCTTTCTTT.

The chain has TRBV2 and TRBJ2-2, with 8 bases aligning to TRBD1. The CDR3 loop spans 14 amino acids. CDR1 SNHLY and CDR2 FYNNEI come from the germline V gene. The ends lost 6 bases at V and 1 base at J; junction bases unmatched: 1. CDR3 DNA: TGTGCCAGCAGAGGACAGGGGAACACCGGGGAGCTGTTTTTT. Protein product: CASRGQGNTGELFF.

The V and J genes are TRBV6-5 and TRBJ1-6; D is undetermined. The CDR3 totals 13 residues. The germline gives CDR1 MNHEY, CDR2 SVGAGI. V was clipped by 5 bases and J by 9 bases, with 11 bases between them. The CDR3 coding sequence is TGTGCCAGCAGTGATGTCTCTGTTTCACCCCTCCACTTT. Protein sequence: CASSDVSVSPLHF.

In its sample, this clone was seen once. V gene TRBV10-3 combines with J gene TRBJ2-7; 7 nucleotides match TRBD1. The junction had 10 bases not matched to a gene; V was cut back by 11 bases and J by 3 bases. The CDR3 has 13 residues. CDR1 is ENHRY and CDR2 is SYGVKD in the germline V gene. The CDR3 protein is CAASRDRFYEQYF. DNA of the CDR3: TGTGCCGCTAGTCGGGACAGATTCTACGAGCAGTACTTC.

The CDR3 region has the DNA TGTGCCAGCAGTTCCCGACAGACAACTAATGAAAAACTGTTTTTT. Encoded protein: CASSSRQTTNEKLFF. The chain recombines TRBV6-1 with TRBJ1-4; D might be TRBD1 (5 bases). The CDR3 consists of 15 residues. Germline CDR1 is MNHNS and CDR2 is SASEGT. Trimming stripped 5 bases from V and 0 bases from J, with 10 bases between.

The chain links TRBV25-1 to TRBJ1-6; 7 positions agree with TRBD1. CDR3 length equals 16 residues. Germline values: CDR1 MGHDK, CDR2 SYGVNS. The junction had 6 bases not matched to a gene; V was cut back by 0 bases and J by 7 bases. CDR3 amino acids: CASSEYKGRGNSPLHF. The CDR3 DNA reads TGTGCCAGCAGTGAATATAAGGGCAGGGGGAATTCACCCCTCCACTTT. Using reference TRBV25-1 and TRBJ1-6 for the parts outside the CDR3, the full variable domain is EADIYQTPRYLVIGTGKKITLECSQTMGHDKMYWYQQDPGMELHLIHYSYGVNSTEKGDLSSESTVSRIRTEHFPLTLESARPSHTSQYLCASSEYKGRGNSPLHFGNGTRLTVT.

The J gene is TRBJ2-5, the V gene TRBV7-9, with a possible D match to TRBD1 (6 bases). The V gene lost 0 bases and the J gene lost 2 bases, with 10 bases spanning the gap. From germline, CDR1 is SEHNR and CDR2 FQNEAQ (reference sequence). The CDR3 covers 15 residues. The CDR3 bases are TGTGCCAGCAGCTTAGCGGCAGGGGTTCAAGAGACCCAGTACTTC. Translating gives CASSLAAGVQETQYF. The variable domain in full, completed from reference TRBV7-9 and TRBJ2-5, reads DTGVSQNPRHKITKRGQNVTFRCDPISEHNRLYWYRQTLGQGPEFLTYFQNEAQLEKSRLLSDRFSAERPKGSFSTLEIQRTEQGDSAMYLCASSLAAGVQETQYFGPGTRLLVL.

The chain recombines TRBV10-3 with TRBJ1-2, with a tentative D call TRBD1 (5 bases). CDR1 and CDR2 from the germline V gene are ENHRY and SYGVKD. V shed 6 bases and J shed 8 bases, with 16 bases lying between them. This CDR3 has 13 residues. In DNA form, the CDR3 reads TGTGCCATCAGCGGGACCGACAATAAAGGCTACACCTTC. It codes for CAISGTDNKGYTF.

This clone was detected only once. This rearrangement joins TRBV14 to TRBJ1-6, with D tentatively TRBD1 (6 bases). The V gene's germline CDR1 is SGHDN and CDR2 FVKESK. Trimming cost V 4 bases and J 10 bases, with 11 bases left between them. The CDR3 is 13 residues long. The CDR3 DNA sequence: TGTGCCAGCAGCCTCCGGACAGAATCACCCCTCCACTTT. This gives the protein CASSLRTESPLHF.

This sequence joins TRBV7-2 and TRBJ1-2; a weak D match, TRBD1 (5 bases). Trimming took off 7 bases at V and 6 bases at J, with 24 bases between the two ends. Germline CDR1 SGHTA, CDR2 FQGNSA. There are 16 residues in the CDR3. The CDR3 DNA reads TGTGCCAGCACCACATGGGGGTCAGGGAGGCTTGATGGCTACACCTTC. It is translated as CASTTWGSGRLDGYTF.

This clone came up once. V is TRBV11-2 and J is TRBJ1-4, with D perhaps matching TRBD1 (6 bases). This CDR3 region has 16 residues. From germline, CDR1 is SGHAT and CDR2 FQNNGV. The V gene lost 5 bases and the J gene lost 10 bases, with 23 bases spanning the gap. The CDR3 nucleotides are TGTGCCAGCAGCGAGCCCCCACAGGGAGGGCGAAGAAAACTGTTTTTT. It is translated as CASSEPPQGGRRKLFF.

This chain uses TRBV2 with TRBJ1-5; no reliable D call. V was clipped by 1 base and J by 6 bases, with 10 bases between them. CDR1 is SNHLY, CDR2 FYNNEI, per germline. This CDR3 is 14 amino acids long. The CDR3 region has the DNA TGTGCCAGCAGTGAAGGACCTAGTACTCAGCCCCAGCATTTT. Translation: CASSEGPSTQPQHF.

This clone was observed a few times. The chain links TRBV5-4 to TRBJ2-1; D perhaps matches TRBD1 (6 bases). Germline values: CDR1 SGHNT, CDR2 YYREEE (reference sequence). This CDR3 region has 13 residues. V lost 5 bases and J lost 7, with 13 bases in between. CDR3 loop: CASRPEDRNEQFF. DNA for the CDR3: TGTGCCAGCAGACCGGAAGACAGGAATGAGCAGTTCTTC. Filled out from reference TRBV5-4 and TRBJ2-1, the complete variable domain reads ETGVTQSPTHLIKTRGQQVTLRCSSQSGHNTVSWYQQALGQGPQFIFQYYREEENGRGNFPPRFSGLQFPNYSSELNVNALELDDSALYLCASRPEDRNEQFFGPGTRLTVL.

This chain connects TRBV7-8 to TRBJ2-1; weak D call: TRBD2 (6 bases). This CDR3 has 16 residues. Trimming took 5 bases from V and 7 from J, leaving 21 bases between them. In germline, CDR1 is SGHVS, CDR2 FQNEAQ. The DNA for the CDR3 is TGTGCCAGCAGCCCACCCCAACGACTAGGGCCAAATGAGCAGTTCTTC. Residues: CASSPPQRLGPNEQFF.

This rearrangement joins TRBV7-2 to TRBJ2-5, with D perhaps TRBD1 (5 bases). The CDR3 consists of 13 residues. Per germline, CDR1 SGHTA and CDR2 FQGNSA. V lost 2 bases and J lost 5, with 9 bases in between. In nucleotides, the CDR3 is TGTGCCAGCAGCTTAACTCCAGGGGAGACCCAGTACTTC. It specifies CASSLTPGETQYF.

The rearrangement uses TRBV4-1 and TRBJ1-1; 12 nucleotides agree with TRBD1. The germline V gene encodes CDR1 MGHRA and CDR2 YSYEKL. There are 20 residues in the CDR3. After removal of 0 bases from V and 7 bases from J, the junction contained 18 bases not matched to a gene. The chain's CDR3 is CASSQEGPGQGANLGVEAFF. The CDR3 nucleotides are TGCGCCAGCAGCCAAGAGGGACCGGGACAGGGGGCAAACCTGGGGGTTGAAGCTTTCTTT.

This clone has a single count. The rearrangement joins TRBV2 to TRBJ1-2; 10 positions agree with TRBD1. J lost 5 bases, V lost 9 bases, and 9 bases had no gene match. The germline V gene has CDR1 SNHLY and CDR2 FYNNEI. This CDR3 has 14 residues. The CDR3 sequence is CARGQGDIGYGYTF. DNA of the CDR3: TGTGCCAGAGGACAGGGGGATATCGGATATGGCTACACCTTC.

The chain combines TRBV6-6 with TRBJ2-7; 9 bases are a match to TRBD1. Germline lookup yields CDR1 MNHNY and CDR2 SVGAGI (reference sequence). The CDR3 length is 15 residues. After removal of 6 bases from V and 6 bases from J, the junction contained 12 bases not matched to a gene. CDR3 in amino acids: CASRSRGQGVFEQYF. CDR3 nucleotides: TGTGCCAGCAGATCGAGGGGACAGGGTGTTTTCGAGCAGTACTTC.